What follows are 2 T cell receptor beta chains derived from one specimen sequenced in a study of T cell responses to AZD1222 COVID-19 vaccine. The assay was immunoSEQ multiplex PCR, and TCRdb's table has in-frame clones only and misses some. This sample has fewer than 150,000 clones, with around 92% found just once. The sample was peripheral blood, taken on day 0 of AZD1222 vaccination. The receptors originated from an adult in good health.

The J gene is TRBJ2-3, the V gene TRBV6-5; 12 bases map to TRBD2. CDR1 is MNHEY, CDR2 SVGAGI, per germline. There are 14 residues in the CDR3. The V segment lost 6 bases and the J segment 11 bases; nucleotides outside the gene matches: 9. CDR3 sequence reads: CASRTTSGSVEQYF. The CDR3 region has the DNA TGTGCCAGCAGGACGACTAGCGGGAGTGTGGAGCAGTATTTT.

The rearrangement links TRBV18 to TRBJ2-5; D not certain. The CDR3 length is 13 residues. The germline CDR1 and CDR2 sequences are KGHSH and LQKENI. V was clipped by 2 bases and J by 1 base, with 5 bases between them. Here the CDR3 DNA reads TGTGCCAGCTCACCAGGCCTCCAAGAGACCCAGTACTTC. This gives the protein CASSPGLQETQYF.